Listed here is a single T cell receptor beta chain. The data belong to a study of T cells after yellow fever vaccination. TCRdb passed the 5' RACE reads through MiXCR, listing each CDR3 protein once. Among 200,000 to 300,000 distinct CDR3 sequences, 13% were seen once, and the ten largest hold roughly 0.5%. The sample in question was CD4+ T cells sorted from PBMCs, obtained 45 days after the yellow fever booster vaccination. This TCR was sampled from a man aged 25-45 years who received the YFV17D yellow fever vaccine.

CDR3 bases: TGTGCCAGCAGCCCAACCGGGACTTCTTACAATGAGCAGTTCTTC. As protein: CASSPTGTSYNEQFF. The chain uses TRBV9 and TRBJ2-1, with D possibly being TRBD2 (6 bases). The CDR3 has 15 amino acids. Deletions cut 4 bases from V and 4 bases from J, with 15 bases between. The germline V gene has CDR1 SGDLS and CDR2 YYNGEE.